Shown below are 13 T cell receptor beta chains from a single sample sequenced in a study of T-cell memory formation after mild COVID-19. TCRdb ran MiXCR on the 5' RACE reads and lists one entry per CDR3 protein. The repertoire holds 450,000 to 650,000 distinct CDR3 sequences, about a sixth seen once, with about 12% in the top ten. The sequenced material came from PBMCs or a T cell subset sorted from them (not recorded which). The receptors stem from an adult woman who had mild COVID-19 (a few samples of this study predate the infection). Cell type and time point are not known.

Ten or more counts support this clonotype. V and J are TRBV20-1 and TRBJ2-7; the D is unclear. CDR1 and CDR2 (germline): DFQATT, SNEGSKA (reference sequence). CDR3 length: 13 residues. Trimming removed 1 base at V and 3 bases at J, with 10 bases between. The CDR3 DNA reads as TGCAGTGCTAGAGCCCCTAGGGACTACGAGCAGTACTTC. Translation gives CSARAPRDYEQYF.

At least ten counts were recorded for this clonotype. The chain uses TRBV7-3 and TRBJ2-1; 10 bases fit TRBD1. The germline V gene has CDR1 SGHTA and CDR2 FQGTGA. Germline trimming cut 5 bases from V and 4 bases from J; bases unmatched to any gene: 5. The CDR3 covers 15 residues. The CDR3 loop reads CASSPGQGGYNEQFF. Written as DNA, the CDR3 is TGTGCCAGCAGCCCTGGACAGGGGGGTTACAATGAGCAGTTCTTC.

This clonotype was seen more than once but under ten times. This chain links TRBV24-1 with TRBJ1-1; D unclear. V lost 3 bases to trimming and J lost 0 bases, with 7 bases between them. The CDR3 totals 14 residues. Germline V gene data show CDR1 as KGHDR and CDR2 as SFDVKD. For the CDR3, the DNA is TGTGCCACCAGTGATGGACGGCTGAACACTGAAGCTTTCTTT. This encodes CATSDGRLNTEAFF.

CDR3 nucleotide sequence: TGTGCCAGCAGCCCTTCCCCGCTAGCGGGAGGCAATGAGCAGTTCTTC. It yields the protein CASSPSPLAGGNEQFF. This chain uses TRBV12-3 or TRBV12-4 with TRBJ2-1; 11 positions agree with TRBD2. This CDR3 region has 16 residues. J lost 6 bases, V lost 6 bases, and 10 bases had no gene match.

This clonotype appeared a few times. The CDR3 loop reads CASSAGTTWTGTGETQYF. The CDR3 DNA sequence: TGTGCCAGCAGCGCGGGCACCACCTGGACCGGGACGGGGGAGACCCAGTACTTC. This chain uses TRBV9 with TRBJ2-5; D tentatively reads TRBD1 or TRBD2 (5 bases each). The V end lost 3 bases, the J end lost 5 bases, and 26 bases lay between the germline ends. CDR1 SGDLS and CDR2 YYNGEE come from the germline V gene. This CDR3 is 18 amino acids long.

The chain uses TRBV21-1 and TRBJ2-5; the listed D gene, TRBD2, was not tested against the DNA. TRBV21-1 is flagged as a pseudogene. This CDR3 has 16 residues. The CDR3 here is CASSPFPLALQETQYF. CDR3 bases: TGTGCCAGCAGCCCCTTTCCACTAGCGCTCCAAGAGACCCAGTACTTC.

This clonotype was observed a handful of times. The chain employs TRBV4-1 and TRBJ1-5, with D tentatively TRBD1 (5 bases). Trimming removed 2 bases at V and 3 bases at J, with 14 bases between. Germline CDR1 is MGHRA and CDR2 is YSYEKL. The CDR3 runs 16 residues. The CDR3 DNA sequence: TGCGCCAGCAGCCAACCCCGGGAGGGGCTCAATCAGCCCCAGCATTTT. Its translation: CASSQPREGLNQPQHF.

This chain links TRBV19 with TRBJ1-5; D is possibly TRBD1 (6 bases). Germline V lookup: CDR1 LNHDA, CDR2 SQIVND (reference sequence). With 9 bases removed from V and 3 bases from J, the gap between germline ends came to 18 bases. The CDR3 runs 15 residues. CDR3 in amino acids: CASLADGGLNQPQHF. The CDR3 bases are TGTGCCAGCCTGGCCGATGGGGGCCTCAATCAGCCCCAGCATTTT.

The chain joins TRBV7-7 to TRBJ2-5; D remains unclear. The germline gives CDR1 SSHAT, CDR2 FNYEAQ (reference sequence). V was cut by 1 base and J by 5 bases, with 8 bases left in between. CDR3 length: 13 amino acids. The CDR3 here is CASSLVKGETQYF. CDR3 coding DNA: TGTGCCAGCAGCTTAGTTAAAGGGGAGACCCAGTACTTC.

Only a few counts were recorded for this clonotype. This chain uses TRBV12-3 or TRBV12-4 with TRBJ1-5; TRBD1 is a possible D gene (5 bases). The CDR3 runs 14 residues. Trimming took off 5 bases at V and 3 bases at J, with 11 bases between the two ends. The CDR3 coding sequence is TGTGCCAGCAGTGTCCAGGGACCCAATCAGCCCCAGCATTTT. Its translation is CASSVQGPNQPQHF.

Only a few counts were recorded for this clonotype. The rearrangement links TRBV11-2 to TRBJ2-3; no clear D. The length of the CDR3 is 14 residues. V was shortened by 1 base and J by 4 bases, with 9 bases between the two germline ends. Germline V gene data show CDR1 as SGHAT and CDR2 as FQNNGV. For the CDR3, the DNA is TGTGCCAGCAGCTTAGGGCGAGTACCAGATACGCAGTATTTT. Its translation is CASSLGRVPDTQYF.

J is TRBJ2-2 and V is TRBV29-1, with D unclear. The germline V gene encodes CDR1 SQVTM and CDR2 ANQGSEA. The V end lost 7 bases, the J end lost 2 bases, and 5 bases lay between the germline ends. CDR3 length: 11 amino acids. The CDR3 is CSAGNTGELFF. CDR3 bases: TGCAGCGCGGGCAACACCGGGGAGCTGTTTTTT.

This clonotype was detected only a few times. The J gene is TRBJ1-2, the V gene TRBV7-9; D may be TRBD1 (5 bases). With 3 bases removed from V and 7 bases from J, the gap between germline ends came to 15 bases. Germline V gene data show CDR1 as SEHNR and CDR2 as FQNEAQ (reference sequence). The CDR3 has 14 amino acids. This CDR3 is CASSFSPGPGGYTF. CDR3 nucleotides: TGTGCCAGCAGCTTTAGTCCGGGGCCAGGTGGCTACACCTTC. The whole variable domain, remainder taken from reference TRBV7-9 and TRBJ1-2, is DTGVSQNPRHKITKRGQNVTFRCDPISEHNRLYWYRQTLGQGPEFLTYFQNEAQLEKSRLLSDRFSAERPKGSFSTLEIQRTEQGDSAMYLCASSFSPGPGGYTFGSGTRLTVV.